The entry that follows covers one T cell receptor beta chain sequence. This clonotype appeared a few times. Its antigen remains unidentified. No per-base quality is available; no much larger clone lies one base away. Data came from an Illumina HiSeq 1500. TCRdb passed the public sequencing reads through fastp at Q25 and MiXCR, retaining productive beta sequences. A single entry per CDR3 protein holds the most common genes and DNA from its merged rows. This sample comprises 250,000 to 300,000 distinct CDR3 sequences, more than 20% of them detected only once. The ten largest clones add up to over 11% of the sample. V is reduced by 0 bases and J by 9 bases, leaving a spacing of 12 bases between them. Taken from cysteine to phenylalanine, the CDR3 has 15 residues. Solely the CDR3 DNA is kept, with 45 bases framed from the first base. In the germline V gene, CDR1 corresponds to ENHRY and CDR2 to SYGVKD. The source of the sample is a study of T cell repertoires in cytomegalovirus infection (dated by TCRdb to about 2019). Study-level background: Donor HLA type was relevant to the analysis, because carriage of CMV infection together with the matching HLA type was indicated by public TCR beta signatures.

What the authors observed across the whole study: In the ex vivo response, HLA-C-restricted CMV-specific TCR beta clonotypes were dominant, and in two of eight donors the single most frequent clonotype came from this HLA-C-restricted group. Cumulative frequency of public TCR beta family members discriminated carriers of CMV infection plus the relevant HLA type in this cohort and an independent approximately 340-donor cohort.

The rearranged segments are TRBV10-3 and TRBJ1-6; no confident D gene assignment can be made. The receptor was isolated from a human donor in good health (CMV status not recorded). Some clones in this sample may be carry-over from other donors' samples. Material: PBMCs. The DNA sequence reads TGTGCCATCAGTGAGTCGATCACAGAGTTTTCACCCCTCCACTTT. Protein translation: CAISESITEFSPLHF.